Shown below are 6 T cell receptor beta chains from a single sample sequenced in a study of identifying expanded T cells in peripheral blood. Sequenced by immunoSEQ multiplex PCR; TCRdb stores in-frame clones only, minus some. The table shows around 82,000 clones, with about four fifths occurring only once. Sequencing input: blood. Receptor source: a person aged 18 to 75 in good health.

The chain is built from TRBV5-4 and TRBJ2-3; D is uncertain. The length of the CDR3 is 13 residues. Looked up from germline, CDR1 is SGHNT and CDR2 is YYREEE (reference sequence). The V end was cut by 0 bases, the J end by 5 bases, with 7 bases between. CDR3 amino acids: CASSLGPLDTQYF. The CDR3, as DNA: TGTGCCAGCAGCTTGGGGCCATTAGATACGCAGTATTTT. The complete variable domain, with remaining parts taken from reference TRBV5-4 and TRBJ2-3, reads ETGVTQSPTHLIKTRGQQVTLRCSSQSGHNTVSWYQQALGQGPQFIFQYYREEENGRGNFPPRFSGLQFPNYSSELNVNALELDDSALYLCASSLGPLDTQYFGPGTRLTVL.

CDR3 coding DNA: TGTGCCAGCAGCTTAGGACCCCAGTACTACGAGCAGTACTTC. Protein product: CASSLGPQYYEQYF. The V and J genes are TRBV7-9 and TRBJ2-7; no firm D call. The germline V and J ends were trimmed by 1 base and 3 bases, with 10 bases remaining between them. The CDR3 contains 14 residues. Germline V lookup: CDR1 SEHNR, CDR2 FQNEAQ (reference sequence).

The chain is built from TRBV9 and TRBJ2-7; 10 nucleotides match TRBD1. CDR3 size: 14 residues. With 0 bases clipped from V and 9 bases from J, the junction kept 6 bases outside the gene matches. The germline V gene has CDR1 SGDLS and CDR2 YYNGEE. The CDR3 region is CASSVGTGGGRQYF. For the CDR3, the DNA is TGTGCCAGCAGCGTAGGGACAGGGGGAGGACGGCAGTACTTC. The full variable domain, its missing parts supplied by reference TRBV9 and TRBJ2-7, is DSGVTQTPKHLITATGQRVTLRCSPRSGDLSVYWYQQSLDQGLQFLIQYYNGEERAKGNILERFSAQQFPDLHSELNLSSLELGDSALYFCASSVGTGGGRQYFGPGTRLTVT.

The chain recombines TRBV29-1 with TRBJ2-7; TRBD1 matches 7 bases. The CDR3 length is 12 residues. CDR1 SQVTM and CDR2 ANQGSEA come from the germline V gene. J gave up 7 bases and V 4 bases, and 7 bases lay outside the gene matches. Here the CDR3 reads CSVGGTALEQYF. The CDR3 DNA is TGCAGCGTTGGAGGGACAGCGCTAGAGCAGTACTTC.

V gene TRBV11-2 combines with J gene TRBJ1-3, with 7 bases that match TRBD1. This CDR3 is 14 amino acids long. Germline V gene lookup returns CDR1 SGHAT and CDR2 FQNNGV. V shed 5 bases, J shed 4 bases, and the junction held 5 bases outside the gene matches. The CDR3 DNA reads as TGTGCCAGCAGCGCGACAGGGTCCGGAAACACCATATATTTT. It codes for CASSATGSGNTIYF.

The V call is TRBV2, the J call TRBJ2-5, with TRBD2 matching 7 bases. Germline V gives CDR1 SNHLY, CDR2 FYNNEI. The junction had 12 bases not matched to a gene; V was cut back by 0 bases and J by 5 bases. CDR3 size: 17 residues. As DNA, the CDR3 is TGTGCCAGCAGTGAAGCGCTTGTTGGACTAGTAGGGGAGACCCAGTACTTC. Translated: CASSEALVGLVGETQYF.